This is a list of T cell receptor beta chains from one sample in a study of Graves' ophthalmopathy and Graves' hyperthyroidism. TCRdb ran MiXCR on the multiplex PCR reads and lists one entry per CDR3 protein. The data contain over a million distinct CDR3 sequences, approximately 35% of them singletons. Material: peripheral blood or thyroid tissue (not recorded which). These receptors were collected from an adult man with Graves' hyperthyroidism. Each CDR3 is given with its conserved first and last residue. A D gene is named only where the DNA matches it firmly. Clone size, where shown, is once, few, many, or a class for clones that have expanded.

clone_size,v_call,d_call,cdr3_length,j_call,cdr3_aa,cdr3_nt
many,TRBV5-1,TRBD1,12,TRBJ1-1,CASSLGQGEAFF,TGTGCCAGCAGCTTAGGACAGGGAGAAGCTTTCTTT
many,TRBV25-1,NA,14,TRBJ2-7,CASSVSTANYEQYF,TGTGCCAGCAGTGTTTCGACCGCGAACTACGAGCAGTACTTC
many,TRBV20-1,NA,11,TRBJ2-5,CSAREWETQYF,TGCAGTGCTAGAGAATGGGAGACCCAGTACTTC
NA,TRBV7-3,NA,14,TRBJ1-5,CASSSNRASETQHF,TGTGCCAGCAGCTCCAACAGGGCTTCGGAGACCCAGCATTTT
many,TRBV5-6,NA,14,TRBJ2-7,CASSGDGSSYEQYF,TGTGCCAGCAGCGGGGACGGGAGCTCCTACGAGCAGTACTTC
few,TRBV20-1,NA,13,TRBJ1-2,CSARAEWHAGYTF,TGCAGTGCTAGAGCGGAGTGGCATGCGGGCTACACCTTC
many,TRBV6-2/TRBV6-3,TRBD1,13,TRBJ1-6,CAIGQDSFSPLHF,TGTGCCATCGGACAGGACTCCTTTTCACCCCTCCACTTT
few,TRBV10-1,TRBD1,16,TRBJ1-1,CASSEGTGRANTEAFF,TGTGCCAGCAGTGAGGGGACAGGGCGGGCGAACACTGAAGCTTTCTTT
many,TRBV19,TRBD1,11,TRBJ2-7,CASRDRGEQYF,TGTGCCAGCAGGGACAGGGGCGAGCAGTACTTC
NA,TRBV12-3/TRBV12-4,NA,12,TRBJ1-5,CASCLGVPAQHF,TGTGCCAGCTGTTTGGGAGTTCCCGCCCAGCATTTT
many,TRBV24-1,NA,13,TRBJ2-5,CATSDGGQETQYF,TGTGCCACCAGTGATGGAGGCCAAGAGACCCAGTACTTC
few,TRBV7-2,TRBD1,11,TRBJ2-2,CASSWTGALFF,TGTGCCAGCAGCTGGACAGGGGCGCTGTTTTTT
NA,TRBV6-2/TRBV6-3,TRBD2,17,TRBJ2-7,CASSYSVGRGDSYEQYF,TGTGCCAGCAGTTACTCGGTGGGACGGGGGGACTCCTACGAGCAGTACTTC
NA,TRBV10-3,TRBD2,15,TRBJ2-5,CAISESPGLAEAQYF,TGTGCCATCAGTGAGTCCCCCGGGCTAGCGGAGGCCCAGTACTTC
NA,TRBV20-1,NA,14,TRBJ1-1,CSARDWRGNTEALF,TGCAGTGCTAGAGATTGGCGGGGGAACACTGAAGCTCTCTTT
many,TRBV14,TRBD1,14,TRBJ1-1,CASSLRQGYTEAFF,TGTGCCAGCAGCCTGCGACAGGGGTACACTGAAGCTTTCTTT
NA,TRBV29-1,NA,13,TRBJ1-1,CSASKGVNTEAFF,TGCAGCGCCTCCAAGGGGGTAAACACTGAAGCTTTCTTT
NA,TRBV13,NA,14,TRBJ1-5,CASSLGHPNQPQHF,TGTGCCAGCAGCCTAGGACACCCAAATCAGCCCCAGCATTTT
few,TRBV7-6,NA,14,TRBJ1-6,CASSSTGYNSPLHF,TGTGCCAGCAGCTCCACAGGGTACAATTCACCCCTCCACTTT
NA,TRBV5-1,NA,17,TRBJ2-6,CASSLAGGRGGANVLTF,TGCGCCAGCAGCTTGGCCGGAGGGAGAGGTGGGGCCAACGTCCTGACTTTC
many,TRBV6-1,TRBD1,13,TRBJ1-5,CAIEQGGNQPQHF,TGTGCCATTGAACAGGGGGGCAATCAGCCCCAGCATTTT
NA,TRBV10-3,NA,13,TRBJ1-2,CAISDNRDYGYTF,TGTGCCATCAGTGATAACAGGGACTATGGCTACACCTTC
NA,TRBV29-1,NA,12,TRBJ1-1,CSRGTGNTEAFF,TGCAGCCGGGGGACGGGGAACACTGAAGCTTTCTTT
many,TRBV15,NA,14,TRBJ1-1,CATSRDLLNTEAFF,TGTGCCACCAGCAGAGATTTGCTGAACACTGAAGCTTTCTTT
once,TRBV15,TRBD2,15,TRBJ2-5,CATSRERGGAETQYF,TGTGCCACCAGCAGGGAGCGGGGGGGCGCGGAGACCCAGTACTTC
few,TRBV28,NA,15,TRBJ2-5,CASRETGTPQLDQYF,TGTGCCAGCAGAGAGACCGGGACCCCACAACTCGACCAGTACTTC
few,TRBV19,NA,13,TRBJ2-7,CASSISGSREQYF,TGTGCCAGTAGTATTTCGGGGAGCCGGGAGCAGTACTTC
NA,TRBV7-2,NA,13,TRBJ2-3,CASSLVKPDTQYF,TGTGCCAGCAGCTTAGTGAAACCAGATACGCAGTATTTT
NA,TRBV10-3,NA,15,TRBJ2-6,CAISAAGKGGNVLTF,TGTGCCATCAGTGCGGCGGGAAAAGGGGGCAACGTCCTGACTTTC
NA,TRBV2,TRBD1,18,TRBJ2-6,CASSFRDSLISGANVLTF,TGTGCCAGCAGCTTCCGGGACAGCCTTATCTCTGGGGCCAACGTCCTGACTTTC
many,TRBV7-9,NA,16,TRBJ1-4,CASSLSRGRKGEKLFF,TGTGCCAGCAGCTTAAGTCGCGGCCGGAAGGGGGAAAAACTGTTTTTT
many,TRBV10-3,NA,15,TRBJ1-6,CAIKIDSISNSPLHF,TGTGCCATCAAGATTGACAGTATCAGTAATTCACCCCTCCACTTT
once,TRBV9,TRBD1,16,TRBJ1-6,CASSATGVNWNSPLHF,TGTGCCAGCAGCGCGACAGGGGTTAACTGGAATTCACCCCTCCACTTT
NA,TRBV6-5,NA,14,TRBJ1-1,CVSLVPRVNTEAFF,TGTGTCAGCTTGGTTCCCAGGGTGAACACTGAAGCTTTCTTT
many,TRBV11-2,NA,15,TRBJ2-7,CASSPGMSNSYEQYF,TGTGCCAGCAGCCCAGGGATGTCCAATTCCTACGAGCAGTACTTC